This is a list of T cell receptor beta chains from one sample in a study of T cells in localized non-small cell lung cancer. Clones were read by immunoSEQ multiplex PCR, and TCRdb kept only the in-frame ones, dropping some. The profile shows some 2,000 clones, about a third of them singletons. The sequenced sample was lung tumor tissue, obtained before any cancer treatment. Every receptor here comes from a male donor aged 60 or over with stage II lung adenocarcinoma. Each CDR3 is given with its conserved first and last residue. The D gene is left open where the match is weak. Size is omitted from some rows. Given values are once, few, many or a class for expanded clones.

d_call: -
v_call: TRBV18
j_call: TRBJ2-5
clone_size: -
cdr3_nt: TGTGCCAGCTCAAACGGGGTTGAGGAGGCCCAGTACTTC
cdr3_aa: CASSNGVEEAQYF

d_call: -
v_call: TRBV6-8
j_call: TRBJ2-7
clone_size: -
cdr3_nt: TGTGCCAGCAGCCCGGGACTTTCTAACCCCTACGAGCAGTACTTC
cdr3_aa: CASSPGLSNPYEQYF

d_call: -
v_call: TRBV10-3
j_call: TRBJ1-1
clone_size: -
cdr3_nt: TGTGCCATCAGTGAGTCGGCAGGGGCTAACACTGAAGCTTTCTTT
cdr3_aa: CAISESAGANTEAFF

d_call: -
v_call: TRBV23-1
j_call: TRBJ1-2
clone_size: -
cdr3_nt: TGCGCCAGCAGCCAAGATCCGGGGGGATCCTATGGCTACACCTTC
cdr3_aa: CASSQDPGGSYGYTF

d_call: -
v_call: TRBV11-3
j_call: TRBJ2-3
clone_size: -
cdr3_nt: TGTGCCAGCAGCTTGACAGGGACTAGCACAGATACGCAGTATTTT
cdr3_aa: CASSLTGTSTDTQYF

d_call: TRBD1
v_call: TRBV28
j_call: TRBJ1-2
clone_size: -
cdr3_nt: TGTGCCAGCAGTTACAGGGGGCACGACTATGGCTACACCTTC
cdr3_aa: CASSYRGHDYGYTF

d_call: -
v_call: TRBV19
j_call: TRBJ1-4
clone_size: -
cdr3_nt: TGTGCCAGTAGTATGGATGGTCGAAATGAAAAACTGTTTTTT
cdr3_aa: CASSMDGRNEKLFF

d_call: -
v_call: TRBV16
j_call: TRBJ2-1
clone_size: -
cdr3_nt: TGTGCCAGCAGCCAATCGCGAGGGGGCAATGAGCAGTTCTTC
cdr3_aa: CASSQSRGGNEQFF

d_call: TRBD2
v_call: TRBV12-5
j_call: TRBJ2-3
clone_size: -
cdr3_nt: TGTGCTAGTGGTTTGGTAATTATAGCGGGCTTCTTAGATACGCAGTATTTT
cdr3_aa: CASGLVIIAGFLDTQYF

d_call: -
v_call: TRBV9
j_call: TRBJ2-3
clone_size: -
cdr3_nt: TGTGCCAGCAGTGAATATGGCGGGACCATCACAGATACGCAGTATTTT
cdr3_aa: CASSEYGGTITDTQYF

d_call: TRBD1
v_call: TRBV6-8
j_call: TRBJ1-1
clone_size: -
cdr3_nt: TGTGCCAGCAGCCCACAGGGGGTCGGGGACACTGAAGCTTTCTTT
cdr3_aa: CASSPQGVGDTEAFF

d_call: -
v_call: TRBV30
j_call: TRBJ1-1
clone_size: few
cdr3_nt: TGTGCCTGGAGCAGACAGCTGAACACTGAAGCTTTCTTT
cdr3_aa: CAWSRQLNTEAFF

d_call: -
v_call: TRBV19
j_call: TRBJ1-1
clone_size: few
cdr3_nt: TGTGCCAGTAGTATGCGGCAGGGAAACACTGAAGCTTTCTTT
cdr3_aa: CASSMRQGNTEAFF

d_call: -
v_call: TRBV5-1
j_call: TRBJ1-2
clone_size: -
cdr3_nt: TGCGCCAGCAGCCCCGTGGTGGGGAAAGCAGCTGGCTACACCTTC
cdr3_aa: CASSPVVGKAAGYTF

d_call: -
v_call: TRBV18
j_call: TRBJ1-2
clone_size: -
cdr3_nt: TGTGCCAGCTCGCCGACAGGCCCCGGAGATGGCTACACCTTC
cdr3_aa: CASSPTGPGDGYTF

d_call: -
v_call: TRBV6-8
j_call: TRBJ1-2
clone_size: medium-sized
cdr3_nt: TGTGCCATCCTAAACAGAGCTTATGGCTACACCTTC
cdr3_aa: CAILNRAYGYTF

d_call: -
v_call: TRBV18
j_call: TRBJ2-7
clone_size: -
cdr3_nt: TGTGCCAGCGCGGGACGCAATAAGACCGAGCAGTACTTC
cdr3_aa: CASAGRNKTEQYF

d_call: -
v_call: TRBV28
j_call: TRBJ1-6
clone_size: few
cdr3_nt: TGTGCCAGCACCGTATTCCACAGGGTTCGCTCACCCCTCCACTTT
cdr3_aa: CASTVFHRVRSPLHF

d_call: -
v_call: TRBV30
j_call: TRBJ2-5
clone_size: few
cdr3_nt: TGTGCCTGGAGTAACGGGGTCCAAGAGACCCAGTACTTC
cdr3_aa: CAWSNGVQETQYF

d_call: -
v_call: TRBV30
j_call: TRBJ1-3
clone_size: -
cdr3_nt: TGTGCCTGGAGTGTCTACCGGGGAATGATTGGAAACACCATATATTTT
cdr3_aa: CAWSVYRGMIGNTIYF

d_call: -
v_call: TRBV6-8
j_call: TRBJ2-1
clone_size: large
cdr3_nt: TGTGCCAGCACTGCCGGGTCAGTCCGCGAGCAGTTCTTC
cdr3_aa: CASTAGSVREQFF

d_call: TRBD1
v_call: TRBV6-8
j_call: TRBJ1-4
clone_size: medium-sized
cdr3_nt: TGTGCCAGCAGTTTGGGGACAGGGGCTAATGAAAAACTGTTTTTT
cdr3_aa: CASSLGTGANEKLFF

d_call: -
v_call: TRBV19
j_call: TRBJ1-2
clone_size: -
cdr3_nt: TGTGCCAGTAGGGCCGACTATGGCTACACCTTC
cdr3_aa: CASRADYGYTF

d_call: -
v_call: TRBV28
j_call: TRBJ2-7
clone_size: -
cdr3_nt: TGTGCCAGCAGACGGCCAGGGCAAGAGCAGTACTTC
cdr3_aa: CASRRPGQEQYF

d_call: -
v_call: TRBV19
j_call: TRBJ2-2
clone_size: -
cdr3_nt: TGTGCCAGTAGGACCGGCGGGGCCGGGGAGCTGTTTTTT
cdr3_aa: CASRTGGAGELFF

d_call: -
v_call: TRBV6-1
j_call: TRBJ2-1
clone_size: few
cdr3_nt: TGTGCCAGCAGTGAAGGAGTCCTGAGGACAAACAATGAGCAGTTCTTC
cdr3_aa: CASSEGVLRTNNEQFF

d_call: -
v_call: TRBV11-3
j_call: TRBJ2-7
clone_size: medium-sized
cdr3_nt: TGTGCCAGCAGCTTCGGGACGGCGTCGGCCGAGCAGTACTTC
cdr3_aa: CASSFGTASAEQYF

d_call: TRBD1
v_call: TRBV18
j_call: TRBJ2-7
clone_size: -
cdr3_nt: TGTGCCAGCTCAGCCTCCGTAGGGGGCCCCTACGAGCAGTACTTC
cdr3_aa: CASSASVGGPYEQYF

d_call: -
v_call: TRBV6-8
j_call: TRBJ1-1
clone_size: medium-sized
cdr3_nt: TGTGCCATCAGATTCAGGGGGAACACTGAAGCTTTCTTT
cdr3_aa: CAIRFRGNTEAFF